These 23 T cell receptor beta chains were sequenced from one sample in a study of cytomegalovirus exposure and HLA in healthy donors. Data came from immunoSEQ multiplex PCR; TCRdb stores just in-frame clones and leaves some out. The sample holds 150,000 to 200,000 clones, 85% seen once. Sequences were obtained from PBMCs. These receptors were taken from a man in his late teens or twenties in good health and CMV-seropositive.

DNA for the CDR3: TGTGCCTCTCAGGGGACCTCTGGAAACACCATATATTTT. As protein: CASQGTSGNTIYF. The chain uses TRBV30 and TRBJ1-3; possibly TRBD1 for D (6 bases). This CDR3 comprises 13 residues. The V gene's germline CDR1 is GTSNPN and CDR2 SVGIG (reference sequence). Trimming removed 7 bases at V and 0 bases at J, with 10 bases between.

This chain joins TRBV10-2 and TRBJ2-2, with TRBD1 matching 10 bases. V was pared by 6 bases and J by 3 bases, with 10 bases of the junction left unmatched. Germline CDR1 reads WSHSY; CDR2 reads SAAADI. The CDR3 has 17 amino acids. The CDR3 DNA reads as TGCGCCAGCAGCCCTAGCCCCGGGACAGGGGACACCGGGGAGCTGTTTTTT. This codes for CASSPSPGTGDTGELFF.

This clone was detected only once. The chain links TRBV27 to TRBJ2-5; 7 nucleotides match TRBD1. The CDR3 runs 15 residues. V shed 5 bases, J shed 1 base, and the junction held 7 bases outside the gene matches. In germline, CDR1 is MNHEY, CDR2 SMNVEV (reference sequence). CDR3 DNA sequence: TGTGCCAGCAGTCCCACAGGGGACCTCCAAGAGACCCAGTACTTC. Protein sequence: CASSPTGDLQETQYF.

This chain links TRBV27 with TRBJ1-1; D perhaps matches TRBD1 (5 bases). The CDR3 loop spans 15 amino acids. The V end lost 0 bases, the J end lost 4 bases, and 12 bases lay between the germline ends. Germline-derived CDR1 and CDR2 are MNHEY and SMNVEV (reference sequence). The CDR3 sequence is CASSLSIIDSTEAFF. In DNA form, the CDR3 reads TGTGCCAGCAGTTTATCGATAATTGACAGCACTGAAGCTTTCTTT.

The V call is TRBV21-1, the J call TRBJ1-1. TRBV21-1 is assigned pseudogene status. The CDR3 has 15 residues. The CDR3 nucleotides are TGTGCCAGCAGCGCTCGACGGGGTGAGACCACTGAAGCTTTCTTT. Protein sequence: CASSARRGETTEAFF.

J is TRBJ2-5 and V is TRBV11-3, with 10 bases that match TRBD2. V trimming: 5 bases; J trimming: 5 bases; junction bases outside the gene matches: 5. Germline CDR1 and CDR2: SGHNT and YENEEA. The CDR3 length is 14 residues. CDR3 loop: CASSKRGLAETQYF. The CDR3 DNA reads as TGTGCCAGCAGCAAAAGGGGACTAGCGGAGACCCAGTACTTC.

The chain is built from TRBV28 and TRBJ1-1, with D hard to call. CDR1 is MDHEN and CDR2 is SYDVKM in the germline V gene. The CDR3 covers 14 residues. The V end lost 6 bases, the J end lost 5 bases, and 16 bases lay between the germline ends. CDR3 in amino acids: CASRHGQARTEAFF. CDR3 DNA: TGTGCCAGCAGACACGGCCAGGCAAGGACTGAAGCTTTCTTT.

The chain uses TRBV5-6 and TRBJ1-1, with D unclear. The CDR3 totals 16 residues. V dropped 4 bases and J dropped 0 bases, with 16 bases sitting between them. Germline assignment: CDR1 SGHDT and CDR2 YYEEEE. Here the CDR3 reads CASSPASNSMNTEAFF. The CDR3 DNA is TGTGCCAGCAGCCCGGCTAGCAACAGCATGAACACTGAAGCTTTCTTT.

The rearrangement uses TRBV14 and TRBJ1-2; perhaps TRBD1 as D (5 bases). Germline-derived CDR1 and CDR2 are SGHDN and FVKESK. The CDR3 is 14 residues long. Trimming removed 1 base from V and 2 bases from J, with 8 bases in between. The CDR3 region has the DNA TGTGCCAGCAGCCAAGCCGGGGGGAACTATGGCTACACCTTC. This encodes CASSQAGGNYGYTF.

In this sample, this clone turned up a few times. This chain links TRBV7-3 with TRBJ1-5, with D hard to call. Trimming took off 5 bases at V and 10 bases at J, with 15 bases between the two ends. CDR1 and CDR2 (germline): SGHTA, FQGTGA. This CDR3 spans 13 amino acids. The CDR3 loop reads CASSTDTTTPQHF. DNA of the CDR3: TGTGCCAGCAGCACCGACACGACAACTCCCCAGCATTTT. The complete variable domain, with remaining parts taken from reference TRBV7-3 and TRBJ1-5, reads GAGVSQTPSNKVTEKGKYVELRCDPISGHTALYWYRQSLGQGPEFLIYFQGTGAADDSGLPNDRFFAVRPEGSVSTLKIQRTERGDSAVYLCASSTDTTTPQHFGDGTRLSIL.

This chain uses TRBV9 with TRBJ2-5, with 7 bases lining up with TRBD1. The V and J ends lost 3 bases and 4 bases, in that order; junction bases with no gene match: 6. The CDR3 consists of 14 residues. Germline CDR1 SGDLS, CDR2 YYNGEE. CDR3 coding DNA: TGTGCCAGCAGCGCTTCTAACAGGGGAGAGACCCAGTACTTC. Protein product: CASSASNRGETQYF. Based on the CDR3 plus reference TRBV9 and TRBJ2-5, the full variable domain is DSGVTQTPKHLITATGQRVTLRCSPRSGDLSVYWYQQSLDQGLQFLIQYYNGEERAKGNILERFSAQQFPDLHSELNLSSLELGDSALYFCASSASNRGETQYFGPGTRLLVL.

This clone turned up a few times. The chain couples TRBV18 to TRBJ2-7; D unclear. V lost 3 bases and J lost 4, with 10 bases in between. The CDR3 is made up of 13 amino acids. Germline V CDR1 and CDR2: KGHSH, LQKENI. In nucleotides, the CDR3 is TGTGCCAGCTCACCGCAAACGGAGTACGAGCAGTACTTC. Translation: CASSPQTEYEQYF.

The chain combines TRBV2 with TRBJ2-4; D uncertain. This CDR3 spans 14 amino acids. V lost 4 bases, J lost 0 bases, and 7 bases lay in between. Germline CDR1 is SNHLY and CDR2 is FYNNEI. CDR3: CASSVGLAKNIQYF. As DNA, the CDR3 is TGTGCCAGCAGTGTTGGGCTAGCCAAAAACATTCAGTACTTC.

Comment on this clone: The same CDR3 can be traced to other DNA sequences in this sample. The chain couples TRBV6-1 to TRBJ1-3, with TRBD1 as a possible D gene (6 bases). The CDR3 is 14 residues long. Trimming left V 6 bases short and J 0 bases short, with 9 bases between. CDR1 and CDR2 from the germline V gene are MNHNS and SASEGT. This CDR3 reads CASRQGSSGNTIYF. In DNA, the CDR3 is TGTGCCAGCAGACAGGGATCCTCTGGAAACACCATATATTTT.

CDR3 bases: TGTGCCAGCACCCCCTCGTCGGGTGGCAATCAGCCCCAGCATTTT. It encodes CASTPSSGGNQPQHF. The J gene is TRBJ1-5, the V gene TRBV28; D call uncertain. V dropped 7 bases and J dropped 2 bases, with 15 bases sitting between them. Germline V gene lookup returns CDR1 MDHEN and CDR2 SYDVKM. CDR3 length equals 15 residues.

The rearrangement uses TRBV28 and TRBJ1-2; the match to TRBD1 covers 9 bases. V lost 5 bases to trimming and J lost 4 bases; unmatched junction nucleotides: 8. Germline CDR1 is MDHEN and CDR2 is SYDVKM. There are 15 residues in the CDR3. The CDR3 DNA reads TGTGCCAGCAGTAAGCCGGGACAGGGTGTCTATGGCTACACCTTC. It codes for CASSKPGQGVYGYTF.

This chain connects TRBV7-2 to TRBJ1-5; perhaps TRBD1 as D (6 bases). The CDR3 has 14 residues. Trimming took off 4 bases at V and 1 base at J, with 8 bases between the two ends. From germline, CDR1 is SGHTA and CDR2 FQGNSA. The CDR3 DNA sequence: TGTGCCAGCAGCTCTACAGGGAGCAATCAGCCCCAGCATTTT. Translated, it gives CASSSTGSNQPQHF. The full variable domain, completed using reference TRBV7-2 and TRBJ1-5, is GAGVSQSPSNKVTEKGKDVELRCDPISGHTALYWYRQSLGQGLEFLIYFQGNSAPDKSGLPSDRFSAERTGGSVSTLTIQRTQQEDSAVYLCASSSTGSNQPQHFGDGTRLSIL.

The rearrangement joins TRBV4-1 to TRBJ2-1; no clear D. V lost 1 base, J lost 1 base, and 11 bases lay in between. Looked up from germline, CDR1 is MGHRA and CDR2 is YSYEKL. This CDR3 region has 16 residues. CDR3 in DNA: TGCGCCAGCAGCCAAGCCATGACTGAATCCTACAATGAGCAGTTCTTC. Translated: CASSQAMTESYNEQFF.

This clone has just one count. The chain carries TRBV28 and TRBJ2-1, with 9 bases aligning to TRBD1. Trimming took 4 bases from V and 2 from J; bases not matched to a gene: 6. Germline CDR1 reads MDHEN; CDR2 reads SYDVKM. The CDR3 has 16 residues. The CDR3 coding sequence is TGTGCCAGCAGTTCATCCTACAGGGGGCCCTACAATGAGCAGTTCTTC. It specifies CASSSSYRGPYNEQFF. Together with reference TRBV28 and TRBJ2-1, the CDR3 gives the full variable domain: DVKVTQSSRYLVKRTGEKVFLECVQDMDHENMFWYRQDPGLGLRLIYFSYDVKMKEKGDIPEGYSVSREKKERFSLILESASTNQTSMYLCASSSSYRGPYNEQFFGPGTRLTVL.

The gene calls are TRBV27 and TRBJ2-1, with 12 bases fitting TRBD2. Germline trimming cut 5 bases from V and 7 bases from J; bases unmatched to any gene: 9. The CDR3 runs 16 residues. Germline loops: CDR1 MNHEY, CDR2 SMNVEV (reference sequence). CDR3 protein: CASSRPLAGGRNEQFF. In DNA, the CDR3 is TGTGCCAGCAGTCGTCCCCTAGCGGGGGGGCGGAATGAGCAGTTCTTC.

In DNA form, the CDR3 reads TGTGCCAGCAGCCAAGACGTAGGGGGATATGGCTACACCTTC. Its protein is CASSQDVGGYGYTF. The V call is TRBV14, the J call TRBJ1-2; a possible D gene is TRBD1 (6 bases). The V end lost 0 bases, the J end lost 5 bases, and 10 bases lay between the germline ends. The CDR3 extends over 14 amino acids. Germline V CDR1 and CDR2: SGHDN, FVKESK.

The chain carries TRBV28 and TRBJ2-4; a possible D gene is TRBD2 (8 bases). CDR1 is MDHEN and CDR2 is SYDVKM in the germline V gene. V lost 5 bases and J lost 2, with 13 bases in between. CDR3 size: 15 residues. CDR3 nucleotides: TGTGCCAGCAGTCACGGGAGGGGGCCCAAAAACATTCAGTACTTC. Its translation is CASSHGRGPKNIQYF.

This chain links TRBV5-1 with TRBJ2-1; TRBD2 might be the D (5 bases). This CDR3 region has 13 residues. Trimming removed 4 bases from V and 6 bases from J, with 11 bases in between. Germline CDR1 SGHRS, CDR2 YFSETQ. CDR3 coding DNA: TGCGCCAGCAGCCCTTGGCTAGCCAATGAGCAGTTCTTC. Protein: CASSPWLANEQFF. The full variable domain, its missing parts supplied by reference TRBV5-1 and TRBJ2-1, is KAGVTQTPRYLIKTRGQQVTLSCSPISGHRSVSWYQQTPGQGLQFLFEYFSETQRNKGNFPGRFSGRQFSNSRSEMNVSTLELGDSALYLCASSPWLANEQFFGPGTRLTVL.